The rows below give T cell receptor beta chains drawn from one sample of a study of identical twins. TCRdb reanalysed the 5' RACE reads using MiXCR and keeps one entry per CDR3 protein. The sample contains hundreds of thousands of distinct CDR3 sequences, about 7% of which appear only once. In addition, the sample was reused for a study of yellow fever vaccine responses in identical twins.

The sequenced material came from memory (CD45RO+) T cells sorted from blood. Source of these receptors: a woman younger than 35 in good health. CDR3s include the opening cysteine and the closing phenylalanine or tryptophan.

TRBV2 CASSESGVDTDTQYF
TRBV10-3 CAIGLAGNTGELFF
TRBV5-1 CASRNERGRETQYF
TRBV7-9 CVLAGVTSTDTQYF
TRBV11-2 CASSQSRDVTDTQYF
TRBV12-3/TRBV12-4 CASSLGAGSRTDTQYF
TRBV4-1 CASSQGVVNSPLHF
TRBV20-1 CSAISGLAVYNEQFF
TRBV24-1 CATSEGLGYQNEQFF
TRBV20-1 CSASSNSNQPQHF
TRBV12-3/TRBV12-4 CASREAGAGSYEQYF
TRBV20-1 CSARPAGADTGELFF
TRBV10-1 CASSEGGTGELFF
TRBV5-1 CASSLWTGWQETQYF
TRBV18 CASSPLDRAGPLHF